This record concerns one T cell receptor (beta chain) sequence. There are many counts of this clonotype. The specificity of this receptor is unknown. No clone much larger than this one lies a single base away; base qualities are absent. The CDR3 measures 17 amino acids from cysteine to phenylalanine. Only the CDR3 DNA is retained, 51 bases long and in frame from the first base. Looking up the germline V gene (reference sequence) yields CDR1 SEHNR and CDR2 FQNEAQ. V is reduced by 5 bases and J by 0 bases, leaving a spacing of 16 bases between them. The time point label here, explained by the study, means: pre-sensitization, week 0. The sample's treatment or condition label is to be understood as: therapeutic diphenylcyclopropenone sensitization with weekly scalp DPC. At every patch-test visit, the blood draw took place before the patch test was put on. To be eligible, patients had to be aged 18 to 70, diagnosed with alopecia and judged suitable for DPC therapy, while pregnant patients were excluded. Total RNA was isolated from unfractionated whole blood collected in Tempus Blood RNA tubes.

The library was built by means of RACE. Sequencing took place on a NextSeq 500. During library preparation, unique molecular identifiers were attached to individual cDNA molecules so that TCRs could be counted in a quantitative, reproducible way. Both TCR alpha and TCR beta chains were sequenced from each blood RNA sample. Under the source paper's analysis protocol: The median number of TCRs per sample was approximately 96,000, ranging from roughly 23,224 to 690,600. The Decombinator software suite was used to annotate the V, J and CDR3 of the TCR reads. For the PS versus PT1 abundance plots, all samples were subsampled to the same number of TCRs (28,000). TCRs were defined as expanded if absent before sensitization and observed at least eight times at the 2-week time point. TCRdb reanalyzed the raw reads on its own, using fastp at Q25 for trimming and MiXCR for clone calling, and kept in-frame beta chains. Entries that share a CDR3 protein sequence are merged under the most common genes and DNA. TCRdb's processing, not the study's, gives the V and J calls here. This sample lists 380,000 or so distinct CDR3 sequences; about 5.4% were detected once. The ten largest clones take up less than 9% of the sample.

The source of the sample is a study of human T cells and chemical hapten exposure (dated by TCRdb to the early 2020s). Background on the whole study: For sensitization, 2% DPC in acetone was applied to a roughly 2 cm by roughly 2 cm area of upper inner arm skin. In alopecia patients, the study followed how the peripheral blood TCR repertoire changed in vivo over primary and secondary sensitization to diphenylcyclopropenone (DPC), a hapten. The patient cohort, mostly female, included alopecia areata with under or over 50% scalp involvement, alopecia totalis and alopecia universalis. Patch testing was performed on the upper back with Finn chambers containing 0.01% DPC, and the patch tests were scored after 6 days according to International Contact Dermatitis Research Group standards. Blood was sampled from patients pre-sensitization (week 0) and at 2, 6 and about 24 weeks after DPC sensitization. Roughly 30 alopecia patients provided blood for TCR sequencing at one to four time points (pre-sensitization, 2, 6 and 24 weeks). The libraries were sequenced as a pool, and the TCR yield per sample differed mostly because of small variations in library volumes within the pool. Throughout the approximately 24-week study period, patients were also given weekly therapeutic DPC doses on the scalp. What the research found in general, with its limitations: Expanded TCRs formed significantly more large CDR3 similarity clusters than pre-sensitization or healthy control sets, consistent with antigen-driven responses. The number of PT1 expanded TCRs positively correlated with patch test score, significant at thresholds 8, 16 and 32 but not 4. Alopecia, a presumed autoimmune disease, was present in all patients, so the immune response of the patients might differ from that of healthy individuals. After repeated subsampling, changes were observed in the strength of the expansion versus patch-test correlation and in the threshold at which the correlation became significant. DPC sensitization did not change the number of TCRs with a frequency above 1 in 1000, and there was no evidence of changes in global repertoire structure.

This receptor was obtained from a woman aged 18-29 years with alopecia areata. Some clones in this sample may be carry-over from other donors' samples. The receptor chain draws on TRBV7-9 and TRBJ1-4; the D gene is perhaps TRBD1, from 5 matching bases. Sequencing used whole blood, obtained in connection with sensitization to the hapten diphenylcyclopropenone (DPC). Read as DNA, the sequence is TGTGCCAGCAGCAGGAACGGGGGGTTTGCAACTAATGAAAAACTGTTTTTT. Protein translation: CASSRNGGFATNEKLFF.